This record looks at one T cell receptor beta chain sequence and its context. The table lists this clonotype with a few counts. What antigen it recognizes has not been identified. Base qualities are not provided; no much larger clone lies one nucleotide away. The data belong to a study of patients and donors after allogeneic stem cell transplantation (dated by TCRdb to about 2020). Inclusive of the bounding cysteine and phenylalanine, the CDR3 is 15 residues long. Solely the CDR3 DNA is kept, with 45 bases framed from the first base. CDR1 SGHVS and CDR2 FNYEAQ were looked up in the germline V gene. V gives up 4 bases and J gives up 0 bases, and the segment between their germline ends measures 12 bases. The library was prepared using RT-PCR. TCRdb lists the instrument as NextSeq 550. The public reads were reprocessed in TCRdb via fastp at Q25 and MiXCR, keeping in-frame beta chains. Each entry merges the rows of one CDR3 protein and shows their most common DNA and genes. The sample records approximately 410,000 distinct CDR3 sequences, 16% of which are singletons. The ten top clones hold 7% to 7.5% of the sample.

The sequenced sample consisted of blood, either unsorted or a sorted T cell fraction (not recorded which). The chain is encoded by TRBV7-6 joined to TRBJ1-2, with an unclear D gene assignment. This TCR was recovered from a human donor who was either an allogeneic HSCT recipient or a stem cell or donor lymphocyte infusion donor (not recorded which). It is not recorded whose cells these are; they may come from a transplant donor. At the DNA level, the sequence is TGTGCCAGCAGCTGGTCTTCCATAGCTAACTATGGCTACACCTTC. Its protein is CASSWSSIANYGYTF.